This is a list of T cell receptor beta chains from one sample in a study of cytomegalovirus exposure and HLA in healthy donors. Repertoires were generated with immunoSEQ multiplex PCR, while TCRdb's copy carries only in-frame clones and drops some. The sample includes about 330,000 clones, about 90% of them seen just once. Sequencing used PBMCs. The receptors were gathered from a young woman in good health and CMV-seropositive. The CDR3 runs from the conserved cysteine through the conserved F or W. A D gene is named only where the DNA matches it firmly. Clone size is shown for a subset of rows, as once, few, many or a class of expanded clone.

v_call	j_call	clone_size	d_call	cdr3_nt	cdr3_aa
TRBV7-3	TRBJ2-2	NA	TRBD1	TGTGCCAGCAGCTTACGGGACAGGGTTTGGGACGGGGAGCTGTTTTTT	CASSLRDRVWDGELFF
TRBV27	TRBJ2-3	NA	NA	TGTGCCAGCAGTTCGGCGACGGCGGAGTATTTT	CASSSATAEYF
TRBV28	TRBJ2-7	NA	NA	TGTGCCAGCACTGTTCGGTATACCTACGAGCAGTACTTC	CASTVRYTYEQYF
TRBV6-5	TRBJ1-5	NA	NA	TGTGCCAGCAGTTACTCTGCAGGGGCCAATCAGCCCCAGCATTTT	CASSYSAGANQPQHF
TRBV2	TRBJ1-2	NA	TRBD1	TGTGCCAGCAGTTTTCCAGGGGGCGCTTCCTATGGCTACACCTTC	CASSFPGGASYGYTF
TRBV13	TRBJ2-4	NA	TRBD2	TGTGCCAGCAGCTCGAGCAGGACTAGTGCCAAAAACATTCAGTACTTC	CASSSSRTSAKNIQYF
TRBV28	TRBJ1-1	NA	NA	TGTGCCAGCAGTCGGGGACCCCGGAACACTGAAGCTTTCTTT	CASSRGPRNTEAFF
TRBV19	TRBJ2-1	once	NA	TGTGCCAGTAGTATAGCGACGGCAGTCAAGCAGTTCTTC	CASSIATAVKQFF
TRBV12-5	TRBJ2-1	NA	NA	TGTGCTAGTGGTTTGGGGTCAGGGGACAATGAGCAGTTCTTC	CASGLGSGDNEQFF
TRBV19	TRBJ2-3	NA	TRBD2	TGTGCCAGTAGTACTCGACTAGCGGGGGGATTTGGTGATACGCAGTATTTT	CASSTRLAGGFGDTQYF
TRBV2	TRBJ2-3	NA	TRBD2	TGTGCCAGCCCCAGGGTGGCGGGGACTACATTTCTAGGCACAGATACGCAGTATTTT	CASPRVAGTTFLGTDTQYF
TRBV9	TRBJ1-2	few	NA	TGTGCCAGCAGCGTAGACCTGGGCAGAAAGGGTCGAGGCTACACCTTC	CASSVDLGRKGRGYTF
TRBV18	TRBJ1-1	NA	TRBD1	TGTGCCAGCTCAGACACAGGGGGCACTGAAGCTTTCTTT	CASSDTGGTEAFF
TRBV5-4	TRBJ1-2	NA	NA	TGTGCCAGCAGCTTGAGGTCGGTCAACTATGGCTACACCTTC	CASSLRSVNYGYTF
TRBV10-1	TRBJ2-7	NA	NA	TGCGCCAGCAGTTTGGGGGAGCAGTACTTC	CASSLGEQYF
TRBV5-1	TRBJ2-2	NA	NA	TGCGCCAGCAGCTCGGGAGACAGGGCCAACACCGGGGAGCTGTTTTTT	CASSSGDRANTGELFF
TRBV7-6	TRBJ2-7	NA	NA	TGTGCCAGCAGCTTAGGGGGGGATCGGGCCTACGAGCAGTACTTC	CASSLGGDRAYEQYF
TRBV28	TRBJ2-7	NA	NA	TGTGCCACGGAAGGCCCCTACGAGCAGTACTTC	CATEGPYEQYF
TRBV7-8	TRBJ2-5	NA	NA	TGTGCCAGCAGCCAAAGGGGGTCTCAGACCCAGTACTTC	CASSQRGSQTQYF
TRBV25-1	TRBJ1-4	NA	TRBD1	TGTGCCAGCAGTGATGGGACAGGGGGCTGGGAAAAACTGTTTTTT	CASSDGTGGWEKLFF
TRBV27	TRBJ1-1	NA	NA	TGTGCCAGCAGTTTATCGGTCTCTATCGGAGAAGCTTTCTTT	CASSLSVSIGEAFF
TRBV30	TRBJ1-3	NA	NA	TGTGCCTGGACGGGGGACTCTGGAAACACCATATATTTT	CAWTGDSGNTIYF
TRBV6-1	TRBJ2-7	NA	NA	TGTGCCAGCAGTGCGGCCAGGGGTCCCTACGAGCAGTACTTC	CASSAARGPYEQYF
TRBV7-2	TRBJ2-1	NA	TRBD2	TGTGCCAGCAGTTCGAGCGGGAGCTACAATGAGCAGTTCTTC	CASSSSGSYNEQFF
TRBV19	TRBJ2-7	NA	TRBD2	TGTGCCAGTAGTATCAGCGGGAGCCTCTACGAGCAGTACTTC	CASSISGSLYEQYF
TRBV4-3	TRBJ2-3	NA	NA	TGCGCCAGCAGCCACCCCACGGACAGACCTAGCACAGATACGCAGTATTTT	CASSHPTDRPSTDTQYF
TRBV6-1	TRBJ2-7	NA	NA	TGTGCCAGCGTTCCTAACCGGGGCTACGAGCAGTACTTC	CASVPNRGYEQYF
TRBV30	TRBJ1-1	NA	NA	TGTGCCTGGAGTGGGTGGGCCGCGGGCACTGAAGCTTTCTTT	CAWSGWAAGTEAFF
TRBV27	TRBJ2-7	NA	TRBD2	TGTGCCAGCAGTTTAGGGGGGGAGGCCTACGAGCAGTACTTC	CASSLGGEAYEQYF
TRBV27	TRBJ1-2	NA	TRBD1	TGTGCCAGCAGTTTTAGCACAGGGGCCTATGGCTACACCTTC	CASSFSTGAYGYTF
TRBV5-4	TRBJ2-7	once	TRBD2	TGTGCCAGCAGCATACGTAGCGGGAGGAACCCCTACGAGCAGTACTTC	CASSIRSGRNPYEQYF
TRBV29-1	TRBJ2-7	NA	NA	TGCAGCGTTGAGGGAGGGGGGTCCTACGAGCAGTACTTC	CSVEGGGSYEQYF
TRBV30	TRBJ1-3	NA	NA	TGTGCCTGGAGTGTATTTGATGCTGGGGACACCATATATTTT	CAWSVFDAGDTIYF
TRBV11-3	TRBJ2-7	NA	NA	TGTGCCAGCAGCTTAGATGCAGCTCCTTCCTACGAGCAGTACTTC	CASSLDAAPSYEQYF
TRBV15	TRBJ1-4	NA	TRBD1	TGTGCCACCAGCACAGGCGGACAGGGAAACGAAAAACTGTTTTTT	CATSTGGQGNEKLFF
TRBV6-4	TRBJ2-3	NA	TRBD1	TGTGCCAGCAGTTCACAGGGGGCAGATACGCAGTATTTT	CASSSQGADTQYF
TRBV6-6	TRBJ2-1	NA	TRBD2	TGTGCCAGCAGCGGGGAGGTAGCGGGGTACAATGAGCAGTTCTTC	CASSGEVAGYNEQFF
TRBV7-7	TRBJ1-5	NA	NA	TGTGCCAGCAGCGCTGGACAGACCAATCAGCCCCAGCATTTT	CASSAGQTNQPQHF
TRBV20-1	TRBJ1-4	NA	NA	TGCAGTGCTAGGAGGGAAAAACTGTTTTTT	CSARREKLFF
TRBV6-5	TRBJ2-1	NA	NA	TGTGCCAGCAGTCCCTCCGATCGCTCCTACAATGAGCAGTTCTTC	CASSPSDRSYNEQFF
TRBV27	TRBJ1-1	once	NA	TGTGCCAGCAGTGGAGGTTTCCGTCGGGCTTTCTTT	CASSGGFRRAFF